This section outlines one T cell receptor beta chain sequence together with its context. Its antigen is unknown. The entry originates in a study of cytomegalovirus exposure and HLA in healthy donors. With 60 Vbeta and 13 Jbeta primers, the PCR was carried out. Some clones are missing from TCRdb's copy, which holds only in-frame ones; the method was immunoSEQ multiplex PCR. Counted here are approximately 150,000 clones, around 80% occurring once; the ten biggest clones make up approximately 4.1%. This CDR3 is built from 15 residues. From germline, CDR1 is SGHNT and CDR2 YYREEE (reference sequence). The V end was cut by 2 bases, the J end by 6 bases, with 15 bases between. Study-level results: V- and J-gene trimming of TCR beta was linked (in a later analysis) to a missense DCLRE1C variant. A later analysis found TCR association rates differed by HLA locus, highest for DRB1 and lowest for HLA-C. Reported findings show TCR beta sequences accurately forecast HLA-A and HLA-B alleles in most subjects.

The sequenced sample consisted of PBMCs. The V call is TRBV5-4, the J call TRBJ2-1; TRBD1 is a possible D gene (6 bases). This sequence originates from a man between 40 and 49 years old in good health and CMV-seronegative. CDR3 sequence reads: CASSFGGQSTNEQFF. CDR3 nucleotides: TGTGCCAGCAGCTTCGGAGGACAGTCGACCAATGAGCAGTTCTTC. Variable domain in full (rest from reference TRBV5-4 and TRBJ2-1): ETGVTQSPTHLIKTRGQQVTLRCSSQSGHNTVSWYQQALGQGPQFIFQYYREEENGRGNFPPRFSGLQFPNYSSELNVNALELDDSALYLCASSFGGQSTNEQFFGPGTRLTVL.